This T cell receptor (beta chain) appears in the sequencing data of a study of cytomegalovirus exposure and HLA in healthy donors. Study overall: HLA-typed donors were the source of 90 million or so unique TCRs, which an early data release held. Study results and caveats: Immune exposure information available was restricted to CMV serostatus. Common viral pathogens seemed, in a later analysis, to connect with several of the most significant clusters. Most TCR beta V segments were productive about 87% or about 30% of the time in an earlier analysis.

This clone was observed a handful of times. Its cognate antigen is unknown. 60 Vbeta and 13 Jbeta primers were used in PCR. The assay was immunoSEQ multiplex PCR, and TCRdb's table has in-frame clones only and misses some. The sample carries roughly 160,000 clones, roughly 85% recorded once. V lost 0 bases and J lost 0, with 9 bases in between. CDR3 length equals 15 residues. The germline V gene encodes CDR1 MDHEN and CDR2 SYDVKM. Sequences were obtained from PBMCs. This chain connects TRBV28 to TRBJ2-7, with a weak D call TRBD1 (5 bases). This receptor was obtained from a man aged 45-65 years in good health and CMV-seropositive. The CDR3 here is CASSLWAGPSYEQYF. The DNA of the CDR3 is TGTGCCAGCAGTTTATGGGCAGGGCCCTCCTACGAGCAGTACTTC.